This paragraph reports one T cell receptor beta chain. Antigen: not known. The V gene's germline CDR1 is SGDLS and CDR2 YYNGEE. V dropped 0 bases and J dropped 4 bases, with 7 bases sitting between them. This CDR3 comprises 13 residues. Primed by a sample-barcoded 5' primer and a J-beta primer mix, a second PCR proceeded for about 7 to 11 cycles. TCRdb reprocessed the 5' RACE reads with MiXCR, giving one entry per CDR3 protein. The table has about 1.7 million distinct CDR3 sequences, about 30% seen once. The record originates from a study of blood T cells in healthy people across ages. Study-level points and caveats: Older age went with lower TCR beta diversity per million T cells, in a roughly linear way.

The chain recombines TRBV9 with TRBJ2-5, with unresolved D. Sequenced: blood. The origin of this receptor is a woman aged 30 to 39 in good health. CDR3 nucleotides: TGTGCCAGCAGCGTAGGATCCCCAGAGACCCAGTACTTC. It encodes CASSVGSPETQYF.